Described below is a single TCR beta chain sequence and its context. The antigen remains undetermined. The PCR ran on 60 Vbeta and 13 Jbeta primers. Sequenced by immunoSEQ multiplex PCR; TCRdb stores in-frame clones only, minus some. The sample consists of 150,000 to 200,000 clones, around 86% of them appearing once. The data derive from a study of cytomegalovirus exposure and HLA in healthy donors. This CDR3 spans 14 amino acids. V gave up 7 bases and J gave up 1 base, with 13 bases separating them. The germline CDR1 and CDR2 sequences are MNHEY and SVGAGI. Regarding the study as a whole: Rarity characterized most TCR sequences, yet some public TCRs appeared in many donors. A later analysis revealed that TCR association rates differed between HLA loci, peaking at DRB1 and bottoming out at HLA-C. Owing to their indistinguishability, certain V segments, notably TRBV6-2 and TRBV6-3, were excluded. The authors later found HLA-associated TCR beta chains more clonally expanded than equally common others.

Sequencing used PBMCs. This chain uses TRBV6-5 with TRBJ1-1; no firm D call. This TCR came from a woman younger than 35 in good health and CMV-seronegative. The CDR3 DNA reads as TGTGCCAGCACTTTGACATACGAGAACACTGAAGCTTTCTTT. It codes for CASTLTYENTEAFF.